This paragraph reports one TCR beta chain. The target antigen is unknown. TCRdb reprocessed the 5' RACE reads, keeping one entry per CDR3 protein, no DNA. The data include about 140,000 distinct CDR3 sequences; the top ten clones carry 1% to 1.5%. These data belong to a study of monozygotic twins with inflammatory bowel disease. Study-level points and caveats: It was observed that concordant and discordant twins did not differ in repertoire similarity, possibly given limited power. In the analysis, different T cell subtypes could not be told apart.

The TCR was taken from a human donor with ulcerative colitis or Crohn's disease, or a healthy co-twin of an affected twin (not recorded which). Sequencing was carried out using blood.

The CDR3 sequence is CASSMDAGPGNTIYF. The V call is TRBV6-1, the J call TRBJ1-3. In germline, CDR1 is MNHNS, CDR2 SASEGT. This CDR3 region has 15 residues.